This is a list of T cell receptor beta chains from one sample in a study of vaccination effects on CD4 cells after COVID-19. The antigens these receptors bind are not known. Sequenced by immunoSEQ multiplex PCR; TCRdb stores in-frame clones only, minus some. The sample consists of almost 70,000 clones, just under 75% of them appearing once. This sample comprised CD4+ T cells from PBMCs cultured with HCoV-229E spike peptides, obtained after COVID-19 vaccination. The receptors were sampled from a human donor who received a COVID-19 vaccine. CDR3s include the opening cysteine and the closing phenylalanine or tryptophan. Fields, in order: clone size, V gene, J gene, D gene, CDR3 protein, CDR3 DNA. A D gene is named only where the DNA matches it firmly. Not all rows give a size; the values are once, few, many and, for expanded clones, a class.

>-|TRBV4-1|TRBJ1-5|-
CASSQVTGYQPQHF
TGCGCCAGCAGCCAAGTAACAGGTTATCAGCCCCAGCATTTT
>few|TRBV2|TRBJ2-3|-
CASSDSTDTQYF
TGTGCCAGCAGTGACTCTACAGATACGCAGTATTTT
>-|TRBV19|TRBJ2-4|-
CASSSQGGFGAKNIQYF
TGTGCCAGTAGTTCCCAGGGGGGCTTCGGTGCCAAAAACATTCAGTACTTC
>-|TRBV4-1|TRBJ1-5|-
CASSQRPGSNQPQHF
TGCGCCAGCAGCCAACGACCCGGCAGCAATCAGCCCCAGCATTTT
>-|TRBV11-2|TRBJ1-4|-
CASSYRGGANEKLFF
TGTGCCAGCAGCTATCGTGGAGGGGCTAATGAAAAACTGTTTTTT
>-|TRBV5-8|TRBJ2-1|-
CASPGNEQFF
TGTGCCAGCCCCGGAAATGAGCAGTTCTTC
>few|TRBV10-3|TRBJ2-2|TRBD2
CAITPSTSGGGELFF
TGTGCCATCACACCCTCCACTAGCGGGGGCGGGGAGCTGTTTTTT
>-|TRBV19|TRBJ2-3|-
CASSPSTDTQYF
TGTGCCAGTAGTCCTAGCACAGATACGCAGTATTTT
>-|TRBV7-3|TRBJ2-1|-
CASSLKLPNQAGTYNEQFF
TGTGCCAGCAGCTTAAAGTTGCCGAACCAGGCAGGCACCTACAATGAGCAGTTCTTC
>-|TRBV5-1|TRBJ1-1|TRBD1
CASSRQGTSLGAEAFF
TGCGCCAGCAGCAGACAGGGGACCTCCCTGGGGGCTGAAGCTTTCTTT
>-|TRBV18|TRBJ2-3|-
CASSPLGGGTDTQYF
TGTGCCAGCTCACCCTTAGGGGGGGGCACAGATACGCAGTATTTT
>-|TRBV5-8|TRBJ1-1|-
CASPVWGDKREAFF
TGTGCCAGCCCTGTTTGGGGGGACAAAAGAGAAGCTTTCTTT
>-|TRBV5-1|TRBJ1-1|-
CASSFMGGTEAFF
TGCGCCAGCAGCTTTATGGGTGGAACTGAAGCTTTCTTT
>-|TRBV19|TRBJ1-2|-
CASSPDGNYGYTF
TGTGCCAGTAGTCCGGACGGAAACTATGGCTACACCTTC
>once|TRBV27|TRBJ2-1|-
CASSLNGRLSSYNEQFF
TGTGCCAGCAGTTTAAACGGGCGCCTTAGCTCCTACAATGAGCAGTTCTTC
>-|TRBV13|TRBJ2-2|-
CASSRTPNTGELFF
TGTGCCAGCAGCAGGACACCTAACACCGGGGAGCTGTTTTTT
>few|TRBV5-4|TRBJ1-2|-
CASSSAAGRGYTF
TGTGCCAGCAGCTCGGCGGCAGGGCGAGGCTACACCTTC
>-|TRBV13|TRBJ2-5|-
CASSPRWIQQFETQYF
TGTGCCAGCAGCCCGAGATGGATTCAGCAGTTCGAGACCCAGTACTTC
>-|TRBV6-5|TRBJ1-2|-
CASSYRPWDGYTF
TGTGCCAGCAGTTACCGTCCCTGGGATGGCTACACCTTC
>once|TRBV7-2|TRBJ2-5|TRBD1
CASSVDRGRETQYF
TGTGCCAGCAGCGTAGACAGGGGGCGGGAGACCCAGTACTTC
>-|TRBV28|TRBJ1-1|-
CASSLHRFLNTEAFF
TGTGCCAGCAGTTTACACAGATTTCTGAACACTGAAGCTTTCTTT
>-|TRBV6-5|TRBJ2-1|TRBD1
CASRTGSSYNEQFF
TGTGCCAGCAGGACAGGGAGCTCCTACAATGAGCAGTTCTTC
>-|TRBV5-1|TRBJ2-5|-
CASSLQAGSETQYF
TGCGCCAGCAGCTTACAGGCAGGCTCTGAGACCCAGTACTTC
>-|TRBV20-1|TRBJ1-2|-
CSASLQAEANYGYTF
TGCAGTGCTAGTCTACAGGCGGAAGCTAACTATGGCTACACCTTC
>-|TRBV5-6|TRBJ1-6|TRBD1
CASSGRDRASGPLHF
TGTGCCAGCAGCGGCCGGGACAGGGCCTCTGGACCCCTCCACTTT
>-|TRBV10-1|TRBJ2-2|-
CASRAAGTTGELFF
TGCGCCAGCCGGGCGGCAGGGACGACCGGGGAGCTGTTTTTT
>-|TRBV5-1|TRBJ2-5|-
CASSFVAGSTQETQYF
TGCGCCAGCAGCTTTGTGGCGGGGTCTACTCAAGAGACCCAGTACTTC
>few|TRBV5-8|TRBJ2-1|-
CASSLDRVQRSYNEQFF
TGTGCCAGCAGCTTGGACAGGGTACAGAGGTCCTACAATGAGCAGTTCTTC
>-|TRBV7-3|TRBJ2-1|-
CASSLTGVYDEQFF
TGTGCCAGCAGCTTAACAGGGGTTTACGATGAGCAGTTCTTC
>-|TRBV20-1|TRBJ1-1|-
CSAPGGTEAFF
TGCAGTGCTCCGGGGGGCACTGAAGCTTTCTTT
>once|TRBV6-5|TRBJ2-3|-
CASKGSTDTQYF
TGTGCCAGCAAAGGGTCCACAGATACGCAGTATTTT
>-|TRBV5-1|TRBJ2-5|-
CASSIGAGRETQYF
TGCGCCAGCAGTATTGGGGCGGGGAGGGAGACCCAGTACTTC
>-|TRBV18|TRBJ1-2|-
CASSPSTQNYGYTF
TGTGCCAGCTCACCATCAACTCAAAACTATGGCTACACCTTC
>few|TRBV12-3/TRBV12-4|TRBJ1-3|-
CASSFSATTAIYF
TGTGCCAGCAGTTTCTCGGCTACAACGGCCATATATTTT
>-|TRBV6-6|TRBJ2-1|-
CASSRWAGGFSGGYNEQFF
TGTGCCAGCAGTCGATGGGCAGGGGGCTTCAGCGGGGGATACAATGAGCAGTTCTTC
>few|TRBV7-9|TRBJ2-3|-
CASSLSSDGTQYF
TGTGCCAGCAGCTTAAGTAGTGACGGAACGCAGTATTTT
>few|TRBV30|TRBJ1-2|-
CAWGRGGAANYGYTF
TGTGCCTGGGGCCGGGGAGGCGCCGCTAACTATGGCTACACCTTC
>-|TRBV7-9|TRBJ1-4|TRBD1
CASSVPGQGREKLFF
TGTGCCAGCAGCGTACCGGGACAGGGACGTGAAAAACTGTTTTTT
>-|TRBV2|TRBJ2-5|-
CASSPLAGGAQTQYF
TGTGCCAGCAGCCCACTAGCCGGGGGCGCGCAGACCCAGTACTTC
>once|TRBV5-1|TRBJ1-5|-
CASSLVAGIWQPQHF
TGCGCCAGCAGCTTGGTGGCAGGGATATGGCAGCCCCAGCATTTT
>-|TRBV29-1|TRBJ1-2|-
CSVGDTYGYTF
TGCAGCGTTGGGGACACCTATGGCTACACCTTC
>once|TRBV6-5|TRBJ1-1|-
CASSYPMGRGNTEAFF
TGTGCCAGCAGTTACCCCATGGGCAGGGGGAACACTGAAGCTTTCTTT
>-|TRBV28|TRBJ1-2|-
CASSFRNYGYTF
TGTGCCAGCAGTTTCAGGAACTATGGCTACACCTTC
>-|TRBV6-1|TRBJ2-1|-
CASSENRAFPRNEQFF
TGTGCCAGCAGTGAAAATAGGGCCTTTCCGAGGAATGAGCAGTTCTTC
>-|TRBV7-3|TRBJ2-1|TRBD2
CASSFSGGPDNEQFF
TGTGCCAGCAGCTTCAGCGGGGGGCCCGACAATGAGCAGTTCTTC
>-|TRBV2|TRBJ1-2|-
CASSGEGGYGYTF
TGTGCCAGCAGTGGGGAGGGGGGGTATGGCTACACCTTC
>-|TRBV11-2|TRBJ2-6|-
CASSIGSGVFGANVLTF
TGTGCCAGCAGCATAGGATCAGGGGTTTTCGGGGCCAACGTCCTGACTTTC
>-|TRBV7-8|TRBJ1-5|TRBD1
CASSEGQALRPQHF
TGTGCCAGCAGCGAGGGACAGGCCTTGAGGCCCCAGCATTTT
>-|TRBV11-1|TRBJ2-3|-
CASSPGGPTDTQYF
TGTGCCAGCAGCCCCGGGGGGCCCACAGATACGCAGTATTTT
>-|TRBV5-6|TRBJ1-6|-
CASSFLNRDNSPLHF
TGTGCCAGCAGCTTTCTCAACAGGGACAATTCACCCCTCCACTTT
>-|TRBV5-1|TRBJ2-5|-
CASSGHGAGQETQYF
TGCGCCAGCAGCGGCCATGGGGCGGGACAAGAGACCCAGTACTTC